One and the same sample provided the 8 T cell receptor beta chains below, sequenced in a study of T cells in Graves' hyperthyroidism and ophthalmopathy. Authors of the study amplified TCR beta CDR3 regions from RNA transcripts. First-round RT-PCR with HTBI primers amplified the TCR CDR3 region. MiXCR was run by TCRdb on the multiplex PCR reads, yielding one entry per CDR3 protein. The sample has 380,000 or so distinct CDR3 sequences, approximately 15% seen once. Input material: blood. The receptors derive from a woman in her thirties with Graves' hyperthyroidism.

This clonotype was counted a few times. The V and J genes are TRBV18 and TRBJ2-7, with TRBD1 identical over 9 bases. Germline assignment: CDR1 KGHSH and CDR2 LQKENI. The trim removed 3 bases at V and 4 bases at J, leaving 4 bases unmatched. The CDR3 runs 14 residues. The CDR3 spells CASSPETGGYEQYF. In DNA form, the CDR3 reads TGTGCCAGCTCACCTGAGACAGGGGGTTACGAGCAGTACTTC.

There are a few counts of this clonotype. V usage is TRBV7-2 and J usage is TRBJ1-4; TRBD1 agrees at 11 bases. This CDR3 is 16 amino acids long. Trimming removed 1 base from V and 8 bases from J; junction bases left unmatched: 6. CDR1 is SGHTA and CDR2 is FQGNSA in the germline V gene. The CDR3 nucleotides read TGTGCCAGCAGCTTAGGAGGGACAGGGGGAGGGGAAAAACTGTTTTTT. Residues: CASSLGGTGGGEKLFF.

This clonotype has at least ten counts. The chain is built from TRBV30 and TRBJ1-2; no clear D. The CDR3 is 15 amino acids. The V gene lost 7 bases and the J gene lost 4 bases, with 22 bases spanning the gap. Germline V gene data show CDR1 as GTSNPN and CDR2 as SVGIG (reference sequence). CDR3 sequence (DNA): TGTGCCTCCGTTCAGAAACGGCCAGCGGTCTATGGCTACACCTTC. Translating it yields CASVQKRPAVYGYTF.

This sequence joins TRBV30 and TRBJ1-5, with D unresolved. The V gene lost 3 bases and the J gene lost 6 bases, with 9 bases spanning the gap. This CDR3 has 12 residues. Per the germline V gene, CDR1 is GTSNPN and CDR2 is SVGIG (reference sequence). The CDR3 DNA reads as TGTGCCTGGAGACAGACGGGTCAGCCCCAGCATTTT. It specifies CAWRQTGQPQHF.

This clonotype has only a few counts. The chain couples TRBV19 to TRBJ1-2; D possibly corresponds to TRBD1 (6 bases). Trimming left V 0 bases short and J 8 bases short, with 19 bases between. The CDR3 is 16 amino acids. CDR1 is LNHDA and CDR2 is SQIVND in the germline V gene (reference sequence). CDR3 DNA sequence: TGTGCCAGTAGTATAGATGCGGCGGGGGCCGCAGGAGGCTACACCTTC. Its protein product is CASSIDAAGAAGGYTF.

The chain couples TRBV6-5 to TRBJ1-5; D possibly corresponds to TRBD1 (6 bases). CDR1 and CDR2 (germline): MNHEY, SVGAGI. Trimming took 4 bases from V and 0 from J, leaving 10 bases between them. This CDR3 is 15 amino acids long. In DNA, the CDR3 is TGTGCCAGCAGTTCGGGACAATATAGCAATCAGCCCCAGCATTTT. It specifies CASSSGQYSNQPQHF.

Written as DNA, the CDR3 is TGTGCCAGCAGCTTTCAGGGGGGTAGGGAGACCCAGTACTTC. Encoded protein: CASSFQGGRETQYF. The rearrangement joins TRBV5-4 to TRBJ2-5, with a possible D match to TRBD1 (7 bases). Germline CDR1 SGHNT, CDR2 YYREEE (reference sequence). V was trimmed by 2 bases and J by 5 bases, leaving 13 bases between them. CDR3 size: 14 residues.

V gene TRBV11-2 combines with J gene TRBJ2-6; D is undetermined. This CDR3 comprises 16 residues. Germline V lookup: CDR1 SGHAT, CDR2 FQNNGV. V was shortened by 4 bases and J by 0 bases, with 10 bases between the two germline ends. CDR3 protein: CASSYSRSSGANVLTF. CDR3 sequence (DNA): TGTGCCAGCAGCTACAGCCGCTCCTCTGGGGCCAACGTCCTGACTTTC.